The T cell receptor (beta chain) under discussion was sequenced for a study of blood T cell repertoires in COVID-19. On the study more broadly: From the United States, Italy and Spain came samples of acute and convalescent COVID-19. Nucleic acid was either cDNA or gDNA, and it came from T cells, B-cell-depleted T cells, or PBMCs.

Per germline, CDR1 SGDLS and CDR2 YYNGEE. There are 15 residues in the CDR3. The ends were cut back, 2 bases at V and 6 bases at J, with 12 bases in the middle. Authors' data handling: Estimation of nucleated cell counts was performed using reference gene primer amplification. TCRdb keeps only in-frame clones here, not all; method: immunoSEQ multiplex PCR. D and trimming were read from the DNA, whereas the V and J calls and clone size are those reported in that table. The table has under 200,000 clones, roughly 88% seen once. This clonotype was sampled from a man aged 18 to 29 with acute or convalescent COVID-19. Source material: peripheral blood. The gene calls are TRBV9 and TRBJ1-6; TRBD1 might be the D (5 bases). This CDR3 is CASSVLGDGNSPLHF. In nucleotides, the CDR3 is TGTGCCAGCAGCGTCCTAGGGGATGGTAATTCACCCCTCCACTTT.